The 23 T cell receptor beta chains listed next were all sequenced from one sample in a study. TCRdb reprocessed the RT-PCR reads with MiXCR, giving one entry per CDR3 protein. The sample records hundreds of thousands of distinct CDR3 sequences, 11% to 15% being singletons. The sequenced material came from memory CD4+ T cells from blood. Every receptor here comes from a female donor in good health, serving as a healthy control.

This sequence joins TRBV10-3 and TRBJ1-4; D gene ambiguous. Germline assignment: CDR1 ENHRY and CDR2 SYGVKD. This CDR3 is built from 13 residues. The V gene lost 10 bases and the J gene lost 4 bases, with 13 bases spanning the gap. CDR3 sequence (DNA): TGTGCCACCAGCGGGCTAGGTAATGAAAAACTGTTTTTT. It encodes CATSGLGNEKLFF.

The chain has TRBV9 and TRBJ2-1, with 9 bases aligning to TRBD2. This CDR3 comprises 15 residues. J lost 6 bases, V lost 1 base, and 5 bases had no gene match. Germline V gene data show CDR1 as SGDLS and CDR2 as YYNGEE. The chain's CDR3 is CASSVTLAGSNEQFF. CDR3 bases: TGTGCCAGCAGCGTAACCCTAGCGGGGAGCAATGAGCAGTTCTTC. Full variable domain (outside the CDR3, taken from reference TRBV9 and TRBJ2-1): DSGVTQTPKHLITATGQRVTLRCSPRSGDLSVYWYQQSLDQGLQFLIQYYNGEERAKGNILERFSAQQFPDLHSELNLSSLELGDSALYFCASSVTLAGSNEQFFGPGTRLTVL.

This clonotype was detected many times. The chain carries TRBV12-3 or TRBV12-4 and TRBJ2-5; TRBD1 agrees at 9 bases. V lost 3 bases, J lost 5 bases, and 4 bases stayed unmatched. The CDR3 has 14 amino acids. The CDR3 reads CASSFGTGHETQYF. The DNA of the CDR3 is TGTGCCAGCAGTTTCGGGACAGGGCACGAGACCCAGTACTTC.

This chain links TRBV20-1 with TRBJ2-5; no definite D call. CDR1 DFQATT and CDR2 SNEGSKA come from the germline V gene (reference sequence). V gave up 6 bases and J gave up 0 bases, with 11 bases separating them. This CDR3 comprises 13 residues. The CDR3 sequence is CSADRADQETQYF. CDR3 bases: TGCAGTGCGGATCGGGCAGACCAAGAGACCCAGTACTTC.

This clonotype has only a few counts. Relative to the germline gene, one junction end is altered; a read error may explain this. The CDR3 is CASNMGSKQPQHF. The CDR3 nucleotides are TGTGCCAGCAATATGGGGAGCAAGCAGCCCCAGCATTTT. V is TRBV28 and J is TRBJ1-5; D remains ambiguous. This CDR3 is 13 amino acids long. CDR1 is MDHEN, CDR2 SYDVKM, per germline.

The V gene is TRBV5-1, the J gene TRBJ1-1; TRBD1 agrees at 7 bases. Per germline, CDR1 SGHRS and CDR2 YFSETQ. The CDR3 sequence is 16 residues long. V trimming: 3 bases; J trimming: 0 bases; junction bases outside the gene matches: 8. CDR3 DNA sequence: TGCGCCAGCAGCTCCGGGACAGACCTTATGAACACTGAAGCTTTCTTT. It translates to CASSSGTDLMNTEAFF.

This clonotype has a count of ten or more. The genes are TRBV6-1 and TRBJ2-1, with 7 bases aligning to TRBD1. Germline CDR1 reads MNHNS; CDR2 reads SASEGT. The CDR3 spans 14 residues. V lost 6 bases to trimming and J lost 6 bases; unmatched junction nucleotides: 8. The CDR3 loop is CASSSGQAPNEQFF. DNA of the CDR3: TGTGCCAGCAGCAGCGGACAGGCCCCCAATGAGCAGTTCTTC.

This rearrangement joins TRBV20-1 to TRBJ2-5; 14 positions match TRBD2. V gave up 0 bases and J gave up 4 bases; unmatched junction bases: 1. Germline CDR1 is DFQATT and CDR2 is SNEGSKA (reference sequence). This CDR3 contains 15 residues. As DNA, the CDR3 is TGCAGTGCTAGAGAAGGGACTAGCGGGAGAGAGACCCAGTACTTC. As protein: CSAREGTSGRETQYF.

V usage is TRBV29-1 and J usage is TRBJ2-5; D may be TRBD2 (5 bases). CDR3 length equals 11 residues. V lost 7 bases to trimming and J lost 2 bases, with 8 bases between them. From germline, CDR1 is SQVTM and CDR2 ANQGSEA. The CDR3 DNA sequence: TGCAGCGGGACTGAACAAGAGACCCAGTACTTC. Translation gives CSGTEQETQYF.

Ten or more counts support this clonotype. J is TRBJ2-7 and V is TRBV5-1; D could derive from TRBD1 or TRBD2 (6 bases each). V was pared by 3 bases and J by 6 bases, with 13 bases between. Germline CDR1 is SGHRS and CDR2 is YFSETQ. The CDR3 is 13 amino acids. The CDR3 here is CASSSLQGLEQYF. The CDR3 DNA sequence: TGCGCCAGCAGCTCATTACAGGGACTCGAGCAGTACTTC.

This clonotype was counted at least ten times. The J gene is TRBJ2-5, the V gene TRBV27; 8 bases are shared with TRBD2. Germline V lookup: CDR1 MNHEY, CDR2 SMNVEV (reference sequence). With V trimmed by 5 bases and J by 7 bases, 12 bases remained unmatched. The CDR3 is made up of 15 amino acids. The CDR3 DNA reads TGTGCCAGCAGTCCCTCGACGTTCGCGGGGGGGACCCAGTACTTC. Its translation is CASSPSTFAGGTQYF.

V gene TRBV20-1 combines with J gene TRBJ2-3; D possibly corresponds to TRBD2 (6 bases). This CDR3 has 15 amino acids. Looked up from germline, CDR1 is DFQATT and CDR2 is SNEGSKA (reference sequence). With 3 bases removed from V and 3 bases from J, the gap between germline ends came to 16 bases. The CDR3 loop is CSASGPGDATDTQYF. CDR3 sequence (DNA): TGCAGTGCTAGTGGCCCGGGGGATGCGACAGATACGCAGTATTTT.

The rearrangement uses TRBV6-5 and TRBJ1-1; no reliable D call. CDR3 length equals 12 residues. From germline, CDR1 is MNHEY and CDR2 SVGAGI. The V gene lost 6 bases and the J gene lost 1 base, with 6 bases spanning the gap. As DNA, the CDR3 is TGTGCCAGCAGGATGGCGAACACTGAAGCTTTCTTT. Protein sequence: CASRMANTEAFF.

This clonotype was counted between two and nine times. The chain combines TRBV20-1 with TRBJ1-3, with TRBD1 as a possible D gene (6 bases). Germline V gene lookup returns CDR1 DFQATT and CDR2 SNEGSKA (reference sequence). V was pared by 3 bases and J by 3 bases, with 12 bases between. The CDR3 has 14 residues. CDR3 region: CSASIGGSGNTIYF. The CDR3 nucleotides read TGCAGTGCTAGTATAGGGGGAAGTGGAAACACCATATATTTT.

This clonotype has ten or more counts. The V and J genes are TRBV15 and TRBJ2-5; TRBD2 might be the D (6 bases). Germline CDR1 reads LNHNV; CDR2 reads YYDKDF (reference sequence). Trimming removed 2 bases at V and 1 base at J, with 17 bases between. This CDR3 region has 17 residues. CDR3 protein: CATSRLTYRDSQETQYF. In DNA form, the CDR3 reads TGTGCCACCAGCAGACTTACCTACCGGGACTCCCAAGAGACCCAGTACTTC.

The V and J genes are TRBV24-1 and TRBJ1-2; tentative D call: TRBD1 (6 bases). The germline V and J ends were trimmed by 5 bases and 1 base, with 25 bases remaining between them. The CDR3 length is 19 residues. Germline V CDR1 and CDR2: KGHDR, SFDVKD. CDR3 DNA sequence: TGTGCCACCAGTGGAACGCCGGGACAAACTCCCGATTTTAACTATGGCTACACCTTC. Translated: CATSGTPGQTPDFNYGYTF.

This clonotype was observed many times. V and J are TRBV20-1 and TRBJ1-2; 7 bases agree with TRBD1. Germline V gene data show CDR1 as DFQATT and CDR2 as SNEGSKA (reference sequence). J was trimmed by 0 bases and V by 0 bases; bases with no gene match: 4. This CDR3 comprises 15 residues. The CDR3 protein is CSARDRTGANYGYTF. CDR3 sequence (DNA): TGCAGTGCTAGAGATCGCACAGGGGCTAACTATGGCTACACCTTC.

The chain carries TRBV28 and TRBJ2-3, with 10 bases that match TRBD1. CDR3 length: 18 amino acids. J was trimmed by 0 bases and V by 6 bases; bases with no gene match: 12. CDR1 is MDHEN and CDR2 is SYDVKM in the germline V gene. This CDR3 is CASRAVHGTGDSTDTQYF. CDR3 coding DNA: TGTGCCAGCAGAGCCGTTCACGGGACAGGGGATAGCACAGATACGCAGTATTTT.

This clonotype came up many times. This chain links TRBV7-2 with TRBJ2-7; TRBD1 or TRBD2 may be the D gene (5 bases each). CDR1 and CDR2 from the germline V gene are SGHTA and FQGNSA. Trimming shortened V by 2 bases and J by 3 bases, and 14 bases separated the two germline ends. This CDR3 is 15 amino acids long. In nucleotides, the CDR3 is TGTGCCAGCAGCTTACTTGTTGGGGGAGACTACGAGCAGTACTTC. Protein: CASSLLVGGDYEQYF.

This clonotype was recorded only once. The DNA for the CDR3 is TGTGCCAGTAGACCCCCGGACAGGTTCTATGGCTACACCTTC. Residues: CASRPPDRFYGYTF. The J gene is TRBJ1-2, the V gene TRBV19; 7 positions match TRBD1. With V trimmed by 6 bases and J by 4 bases, 8 bases remained unmatched. The CDR3 covers 14 residues. Germline V gene lookup returns CDR1 LNHDA and CDR2 SQIVND (reference sequence).

This clonotype showed up just a few times. J is TRBJ1-5 and V is TRBV7-7, with no clear D. The CDR3 spans 13 residues. Germline assignment: CDR1 SSHAT and CDR2 FNYEAQ (reference sequence). The V gene lost 6 bases and the J gene lost 5 bases, with 11 bases spanning the gap. As DNA, the CDR3 is TGTGCCAGCAGTATCGGATACGATCAGCCCCAGCATTTT. This encodes CASSIGYDQPQHF.

The CDR3 region is CASSSMAGVEVYEQYF. CDR3 coding DNA: TGTGCCAGCAGCTCAATGGCGGGAGTAGAGGTCTACGAGCAGTACTTC. V usage is TRBV13 and J usage is TRBJ2-7, with 7 positions matching TRBD2. CDR3 length equals 16 residues. Per germline, CDR1 PRHDT and CDR2 FYEKMQ (reference sequence). V dropped 4 bases and J dropped 3; count of bases not matched to a gene: 12.

The V call is TRBV28, the J call TRBJ1-5; possibly TRBD1 for D (5 bases). Trimming took off 4 bases at V and 3 bases at J, with 19 bases between the two ends. The germline gives CDR1 MDHEN, CDR2 SYDVKM. This CDR3 is built from 17 residues. The CDR3 region is CASSSGQPPRINQPQHF. The CDR3 DNA is TGTGCCAGCAGTTCCGGACAACCTCCTAGGATCAATCAGCCCCAGCATTTT.